The subject of this entry is one TCR beta chain. CDR3 length: 15 residues. The germline CDR1 and CDR2 sequences are MNHEY and SVGAGI. With 6 bases clipped from V and 8 bases from J, the junction kept 6 bases outside the gene matches. In the study's own analysis: Amplification with reference gene primers provided the estimates of nucleated cell counts. Profiling relied on immunoSEQ multiplex PCR, and the TCRdb table lists in-frame clones only, not all of them. Clonal size and the V and J genes are those of that table, whereas D and trimming came from the DNA. The table lists over 200,000 clones, 70% to 90% of them singletons, with 2% to 3% in the top ten. These data belong to a study of blood T cell repertoires in COVID-19. Study context: The study drew acute and convalescent COVID-19 samples from the United States, Italy and Spain. Sample material is recorded as cDNA or gDNA derived from T cells, B-cell-depleted T cells, or PBMCs.

The sequence was obtained from a woman in her forties or fifties with acute or convalescent COVID-19. The gene calls are TRBV6-5 and TRBJ2-1; 14 bases are shared with TRBD2. Material for sequencing was peripheral blood. DNA for the CDR3: TGTGCCAGCAGCAGACTAGCGGGAGGGCCCCATGAGCAGTTCTTC. This translates into CASSRLAGGPHEQFF.